Included here is one T cell receptor beta chain sequence, with context. The antigen remains undetermined. The data were taken from a study of human versus mouse CDR3 diversity and MHC coevolution. The CDR3 has 15 amino acids. Trimming left V 5 bases short and J 3 bases short, with 16 bases between. The germline V gene has CDR1 MNHEY and CDR2 SMNVEV (reference sequence). General study findings and limits: Clonal inequality was lowest in most of the three human donors.

Using immunoSEQ multiplex PCR, the repertoire was profiled, and TCRdb retains in-frame clones only, with some absent. The data hold about 77,000 clones, with roughly 92% observed a single time. Specimen: naive CD4+ T cells from blood. Subset noted: CD45RO-negative CD62L-positive naive CD4 T cells. The V call is TRBV27, the J call TRBJ1-2; the D is unclear. The TCR originated in a person between 30 and 69 years old in good health. CDR3 in DNA: TGTGCCAGCAGTCCCCGCCGGGAAGTGCACTATGGCTACACCTTC. The encoded protein is CASSPRREVHYGYTF.